Following are 31 T cell receptor beta chains from one sample sequenced in a study of beta chain features in type 1 diabetes. Study-wide findings and caveats: All four CD4+ subsets of Type 1 diabetes patients contained TCRB CDR3s that were moderately but significantly shorter.

Antigen specificity for these receptors is unknown. The sequenced template was cDNA made from the entire isolated RNA. Assay: immunoSEQ multiplex PCR; the TCRdb copy retains only in-frame clones and omits some. The sample holds around 600,000 clones; roughly 12% are singletons and the top ten take about 0.11%. Sequencing used naive CD4+ T cells from blood. Receptor source: a man in his thirties or forties with type 1 diabetes.

The genes are TRBV23-1 and TRBJ1-2, with D perhaps TRBD1 (6 bases). TRBV23-1 belongs to the ORF category, with a function that is uncertain. V was pared by 10 bases and J by 6 bases, with 18 bases between. The CDR3 runs to 13 residues. The CDR3 bases are TGCGCCACAGTTCTTCAGGACAGAGATGGCTACACCTTC. This gives the protein CATVLQDRDGYTF.

The chain couples TRBV2 to TRBJ2-7; the D gene is possibly TRBD1 (6 bases). Trimming cost V 7 bases and J 0 bases, with 7 bases left between them. Per germline, CDR1 SNHLY and CDR2 FYNNEI. The CDR3 sequence is 12 residues long. In DNA, the CDR3 is TGTGCCAGCACAGGGGTCTCCTACGAGCAGTACTTC. Encoded protein: CASTGVSYEQYF.

This clone appeared a few times. The chain has TRBV11-2 and TRBJ2-3; the D gene is possibly TRBD2 (6 bases). This CDR3 has 13 amino acids. V gave up 4 bases and J gave up 11 bases, with 16 bases separating them. In germline, CDR1 is SGHAT, CDR2 FQNNGV. The CDR3 coding sequence is TGTGCCAGCAGCTACCGGGATCCCGGGGGGCAGTATTTT. Translating gives CASSYRDPGGQYF.

The chain's CDR3 is CASSRQTGLGVYEQYF. The CDR3 coding sequence is TGCGCCAGCAGCCGCCAGACAGGGCTTGGAGTCTACGAGCAGTACTTC. The chain couples TRBV4-3 to TRBJ2-7; 7 bases are shared with TRBD1. Germline V lookup: CDR1 LGHNA, CDR2 YSLEER. The CDR3 sequence is 16 residues long. With V trimmed by 4 bases and J by 3 bases, 12 bases remained unmatched.

This clone appeared a few times. The chain uses TRBV6-5 and TRBJ2-1; tentatively, D is TRBD1 or TRBD2 (5 bases each). CDR1 and CDR2 from the germline V gene are MNHEY and SVGAGI. V was trimmed by 7 bases and J by 7 bases, leaving 8 bases between them. This CDR3 spans 11 amino acids. The DNA of the CDR3 is TGTGCCAGCACCAGGGAGAATGAGCAGTTCTTC. It specifies CASTRENEQFF.

V and J are TRBV2 and TRBJ2-7; TRBD2 agrees at 12 bases. The CDR3 length is 16 residues. Per germline, CDR1 SNHLY and CDR2 FYNNEI. V lost 6 bases and J lost 9; bases outside the gene matches: 15. The CDR3 loop is CASSVWTSGETRGQYF. The CDR3 DNA is TGTGCCAGCAGCGTCTGGACTAGCGGGGAGACAAGAGGGCAGTACTTC.

A few counts support this clone. The chain couples TRBV5-1 to TRBJ2-1; perhaps TRBD1 as D (6 bases). The germline V and J ends were trimmed by 0 bases and 9 bases, with 10 bases remaining between them. CDR1 and CDR2 (germline): SGHRS, YFSETQ. CDR3 length: 13 residues. CDR3 amino acids: CASSLGQVPEQFF. CDR3 DNA sequence: TGCGCCAGCAGCTTGGGACAGGTCCCTGAGCAGTTCTTC.

The sample holds a few counts of this clone. The gene calls are TRBV5-1 and TRBJ1-6, with a weak D call TRBD1 (5 bases). The V gene's germline CDR1 is SGHRS and CDR2 YFSETQ. The CDR3 contains 15 residues. V was trimmed by 0 bases and J by 7 bases, leaving 11 bases between them. CDR3 DNA sequence: TGCGCCAGCAGCTTGGAGGGGTTAAGAAATTCACCCCTCCACTTT. Its protein product is CASSLEGLRNSPLHF.

This clone was counted between two and nine times. The V and J genes are TRBV6-5 and TRBJ2-1; D may match TRBD1 or TRBD2 (5 bases each). This CDR3 has 14 residues. Trimming cost V 6 bases and J 6 bases, with 15 bases left between them. From germline, CDR1 is MNHEY and CDR2 SVGAGI. The CDR3 DNA follows: TGTGCCAGCAGCCGCGACTTAGGGACCAATGAGCAGTTCTTC. Protein sequence: CASSRDLGTNEQFF.

This clone was picked up a small number of times. This chain joins TRBV10-3 and TRBJ2-2; no firm D call. Trimming removed 9 bases at V and 7 bases at J, with 9 bases between. Germline values: CDR1 ENHRY, CDR2 SYGVKD. The CDR3 runs 11 residues. DNA for the CDR3: TGTGCCATTCGGGCGAGCGGGGAGCTGTTTTTT. Protein product: CAIRASGELFF.

The chain combines TRBV7-3 with TRBJ2-3, with 7 bases fitting TRBD1. V lost 5 bases, J lost 6 bases, and 5 bases stayed unmatched. The CDR3 totals 13 residues. CDR1 and CDR2 (germline): SGHTA, FQGTGA. CDR3 in DNA: TGTGCCAGCAGCGAACAGGGGTGGGATACGCAGTATTTT. Its protein product is CASSEQGWDTQYF.

The DNA of the CDR3 is TGTGCCAGCAGCTTATACGGGGGCACTGAAGCTTTCTTT. It is translated as CASSLYGGTEAFF. The chain combines TRBV7-3 with TRBJ1-1; tentatively, D is TRBD1 (5 bases). Trimming took 2 bases from V and 4 from J, leaving 8 bases between them. This CDR3 is 13 amino acids long. The germline V gene has CDR1 SGHTA and CDR2 FQGTGA.

The table lists this clone with a few counts. The gene calls are TRBV2 and TRBJ2-1; 8 nucleotides agree with TRBD2. Germline CDR1 is SNHLY and CDR2 is FYNNEI. The ends lost 1 base at V and 12 bases at J; junction bases unmatched: 17. There are 17 residues in the CDR3. The CDR3 reads CASSEVLLAGGSAGQFF. DNA of the CDR3: TGTGCCAGCAGTGAAGTCCTACTTGCGGGGGGCTCGGCTGGGCAGTTCTTC.

This clone was detected only a few times. The V call is TRBV7-8, the J call TRBJ1-2, with no clear D. The CDR3 runs 12 residues. The germline V and J ends were trimmed by 7 bases and 8 bases, with 14 bases remaining between them. CDR1 and CDR2 (germline): SGHVS, FQNEAQ. CDR3 amino acids: CASTADWAGYTF. The CDR3 DNA is TGTGCCAGCACCGCGGACTGGGCGGGCTACACCTTC.

Written as DNA, the CDR3 is TGCGCCAGCAGGGTTGCAGATACGCAGTATTTT. Its translation: CASRVADTQYF. This rearrangement joins TRBV5-1 to TRBJ2-3; D gene ambiguous. The CDR3 is made up of 11 amino acids. V was pared by 5 bases and J by 4 bases, with 5 bases between. Germline V lookup: CDR1 SGHRS, CDR2 YFSETQ.

The chain combines TRBV28 with TRBJ2-3, with unresolved D. V gave up 7 bases and J gave up 2 bases, with 13 bases separating them. Germline V lookup: CDR1 MDHEN, CDR2 SYDVKM. CDR3 length: 14 residues. CDR3 loop: CASTRPGHTDTQYF. Here the CDR3 DNA reads TGTGCCAGCACCCGACCGGGTCACACAGATACGCAGTATTTT. Complete variable domain (other parts from reference TRBV28 and TRBJ2-3): DVKVTQSSRYLVKRTGEKVFLECVQDMDHENMFWYRQDPGLGLRLIYFSYDVKMKEKGDIPEGYSVSREKKERFSLILESASTNQTSMYLCASTRPGHTDTQYFGPGTRLTVL.

The V and J genes are TRBV25-1 and TRBJ2-5, with a tentative D call TRBD1 (5 bases). The CDR3 runs 14 residues. V was cut by 4 bases and J by 5 bases, with 14 bases left in between. The V gene's germline CDR1 is MGHDK and CDR2 SYGVNS. CDR3 sequence: CASSVGQGRETQYF. Here the CDR3 DNA reads TGTGCCAGCAGTGTTGGGCAGGGCAGGGAGACCCAGTACTTC.

This chain uses TRBV6-5 with TRBJ2-7; D possibly matches TRBD1 or TRBD2 (6 bases each). V shed 7 bases and J shed 0 bases, with 13 bases lying between them. The CDR3 length is 14 residues. From germline, CDR1 is MNHEY and CDR2 SVGAGI. In DNA form, the CDR3 reads TGTGCCAGCACCCCGAGGGGGGCCTCCTACGAGCAGTACTTC. Translated, it gives CASTPRGASYEQYF.

This clone was found a few times. The V and J genes are TRBV5-1 and TRBJ1-6, with a tentative D call TRBD1 (6 bases). The CDR3 runs to 16 residues. Trimming removed 0 bases from V and 7 bases from J, with 14 bases in between. The germline V gene has CDR1 SGHRS and CDR2 YFSETQ. CDR3 residues: CASSLVTGSRNSPLHF. The CDR3 DNA is TGCGCCAGCAGCTTGGTCACAGGGTCAAGGAATTCACCCCTCCACTTT.

This rearrangement joins TRBV7-2 to TRBJ1-3; D not resolved. V was shortened by 5 bases and J by 0 bases, with 8 bases between the two germline ends. Looked up from germline, CDR1 is SGHTA and CDR2 is FQGNSA. The CDR3 loop spans 14 amino acids. The CDR3 DNA reads TGTGCCAGCAGCCCCGCGTACTCTGGAAACACCATATATTTT. It codes for CASSPAYSGNTIYF.

The J gene is TRBJ2-6, the V gene TRBV27, with 8 nucleotides matching TRBD1. CDR1 is MNHEY, CDR2 SMNVEV, per germline (reference sequence). The CDR3 extends over 16 amino acids. J gave up 0 bases and V 4 bases, and 2 bases lay outside the gene matches. DNA of the CDR3: TGTGCCAGCAGTTACACAGGGGGCTCTGGGGCCAACGTCCTGACTTTC. Its protein is CASSYTGGSGANVLTF.

This clone was observed a handful of times. The V gene is TRBV29-1, the J gene TRBJ1-4; 10 nucleotides align to TRBD1. The CDR3 is 15 amino acids. Germline values: CDR1 SQVTM, CDR2 ANQGSEA. The V segment lost 7 bases and the J segment 3 bases; nucleotides outside the gene matches: 8. The CDR3 sequence: CSARQGAKANEKLFF. In nucleotides, the CDR3 is TGCAGCGCCCGACAGGGGGCGAAGGCTAATGAAAAACTGTTTTTT.

This chain joins TRBV28 and TRBJ1-2; no clear D gene. Germline values: CDR1 MDHEN, CDR2 SYDVKM. This CDR3 is 11 amino acids long. The V end was cut by 8 bases, the J end by 10 bases, with 14 bases between. The DNA for the CDR3 is TGTGCCAGCCGCTTACAGTTCTTCTACACCTTC. Protein: CASRLQFFYTF.

This clone has a handful of counts. The chain combines TRBV5-1 with TRBJ2-1; 12 bases are a match to TRBD2. Germline values: CDR1 SGHRS, CDR2 YFSETQ. V lost 3 bases to trimming and J lost 10 bases; unmatched junction nucleotides: 23. The CDR3 runs to 20 residues. In nucleotides, the CDR3 is TGCGCCAGCAGCTCGATCCGGGACAGGGTGTGGACTAGCGGGGTTGAAGAGCAGTTCTTC. Translation gives CASSSIRDRVWTSGVEEQFF.

The chain combines TRBV7-8 with TRBJ1-5; 9 nucleotides line up with TRBD1. Looked up from germline, CDR1 is SGHVS and CDR2 is FQNEAQ. V was clipped by 3 bases and J by 9 bases; unmatched bases: 6. The length of the CDR3 is 14 residues. The CDR3 region is CASSFGTGTGPQHF. In nucleotides, the CDR3 is TGTGCCAGCAGCTTTGGGACAGGGACGGGGCCCCAGCATTTT.

This rearrangement joins TRBV7-9 to TRBJ2-7; D possibly corresponds to TRBD2 (5 bases). V lost 2 bases to trimming and J lost 3 bases, with 8 bases between them. The V gene's germline CDR1 is SEHNR and CDR2 FQNEAQ (reference sequence). This CDR3 is built from 13 residues. Here the CDR3 reads CASSLLRDYEQYF. The CDR3 nucleotides read TGTGCCAGCAGCTTATTACGGGACTACGAGCAGTACTTC.

This clone has just a few counts. This chain connects TRBV6-1 to TRBJ1-2; perhaps TRBD1 as D (5 bases). V gave up 2 bases and J gave up 8 bases, with 12 bases separating them. CDR1 is MNHNS, CDR2 SASEGT, per germline. The CDR3 totals 13 residues. For the CDR3, the DNA is TGTGCCAGCAGTGAACGGGGCCCCGGGGGCTACACCTTC. Translated, it gives CASSERGPGGYTF.

This rearrangement joins TRBV15 to TRBJ2-3; 9 bases map to TRBD2. CDR3 size: 15 residues. V trimming: 5 bases; J trimming: 2 bases; junction bases outside the gene matches: 5. Germline V gene lookup returns CDR1 LNHNV and CDR2 YYDKDF (reference sequence). This chain's CDR3 is CATSRERGDTDTQYF. CDR3 coding DNA: TGTGCCACCAGCCGGGAGCGGGGGGACACAGATACGCAGTATTTT.

The sample holds a few counts of this clone. The J gene is TRBJ1-2, the V gene TRBV6-1; D remains unclear. CDR3 length: 14 residues. Germline V CDR1 and CDR2: MNHNS, SASEGT. The V gene lost 6 bases and the J gene lost 0 bases, with 11 bases spanning the gap. As DNA, the CDR3 is TGTGCCAGCAGCCTCAGAGATGCTAACTATGGCTACACCTTC. Amino acids: CASSLRDANYGYTF.

This chain links TRBV27 with TRBJ2-2; possibly TRBD1 or TRBD2 for D (5 bases each). Trimming removed 6 bases at V and 4 bases at J, with 15 bases between. The V gene's germline CDR1 is MNHEY and CDR2 SMNVEV (reference sequence). The CDR3 is 15 residues long. The CDR3 DNA reads as TGTGCCAGCAGGCTCGACTCGGGGCGCACCGGGGAGCTGTTTTTT. Residues: CASRLDSGRTGELFF.

The J gene is TRBJ1-6, the V gene TRBV7-2; a weak D match, TRBD1 (5 bases). Germline values: CDR1 SGHTA, CDR2 FQGNSA. The CDR3 consists of 14 residues. Trimming took 5 bases from V and 13 from J, leaving 18 bases between them. This chain's CDR3 is CASSGGRGGVPLHF. The CDR3 region has the DNA TGTGCCAGCAGCGGGGGGAGGGGCGGAGTGCCCCTCCACTTT.